One sample yielded the 24 T cell receptor beta chains listed below, sequenced in a study of glioma-infiltrating T cells after dendritic cell vaccination. Time point: after dendritic cell vaccination, including at tumor progression/relapse. Some clones are missing from TCRdb's copy, which holds only in-frame ones; the method was immunoSEQ multiplex PCR. The sample yields roughly 60,000 clones, about 84% seen once. The sequenced sample was blood, obtained after dendritic cell vaccination. The receptors originated from a human donor with glioblastoma.

The chain uses TRBV30 and TRBJ2-1; TRBD2 aligns across 8 bases. Germline assignment: CDR1 GTSNPN and CDR2 SVGIG (reference sequence). The CDR3 extends over 16 amino acids. Trimming took 4 bases from V and 5 from J; bases not matched to a gene: 13. CDR3 in amino acids: CAWTPFGRGADNEQFF. CDR3 nucleotides: TGTGCCTGGACCCCCTTCGGGAGGGGGGCGGACAATGAGCAGTTCTTC. The full variable domain, with the rest looked up from reference TRBV30 and TRBJ2-1, is SQTIHQWPATLVQPVGSPLSLECTVEGTSNPNLYWYRQAAGRGLQLLFYSVGIGQISSEVPQNLSASRPQDRQFILSSKKLLLSDSGFYLCAWTPFGRGADNEQFFGPGTRLTVL.

The chain employs TRBV27 and TRBJ2-7; the D gene is possibly TRBD2 (5 bases). V was clipped by 3 bases and J by 3 bases, with 9 bases between them. Germline values: CDR1 MNHEY, CDR2 SMNVEV (reference sequence). The CDR3 loop spans 13 amino acids. The DNA of the CDR3 is TGTGCCAGCAGTTTTGGAGCGGACTACGAGCAGTACTTC. Translating gives CASSFGADYEQYF.

The chain employs TRBV6-4 and TRBJ1-5; no reliable D call. V was trimmed by 3 bases and J by 7 bases, leaving 22 bases between them. Germline V lookup: CDR1 MRHNA, CDR2 SNTAGT. The CDR3 runs 17 residues. The CDR3: CASSERPMDVGSQPQHF. The CDR3 coding sequence is TGTGCCAGCAGTGAGAGGCCAATGGATGTAGGGAGCCAGCCCCAGCATTTT.

The chain links TRBV5-4 to TRBJ2-2; D is possibly TRBD1 (5 bases). V was cut by 1 base and J by 1 base, with 5 bases left in between. Germline V gene sequence: CDR1 SGHNT, CDR2 YYREEE (reference sequence). The CDR3 contains 14 residues. The CDR3 is CASSLTGNTGELFF. The CDR3 coding sequence is TGTGCCAGCAGCTTGACAGGGAACACCGGGGAGCTGTTTTTT.

The J gene is TRBJ1-2, the V gene TRBV20-1; weak D call: TRBD1 (6 bases). CDR3 length equals 11 residues. V was trimmed by 2 bases and J by 5 bases, leaving 6 bases between them. Germline V gene data show CDR1 as DFQATT and CDR2 as SNEGSKA (reference sequence). The CDR3 here is CSARRGYGYTF. DNA for the CDR3: TGCAGTGCTAGAAGGGGGTATGGCTACACCTTC.

The J gene is TRBJ2-3, the V gene TRBV28, with 13 nucleotides matching TRBD2. The CDR3 spans 15 residues. V dropped 6 bases and J dropped 6; count of bases not matched to a gene: 6. Germline-derived CDR1 and CDR2 are MDHEN and SYDVKM. The CDR3, as DNA: TGTGCCAGCAGCTTACTAGCGGGGGGGAGGGATACGCAGTATTTT. It translates to CASSLLAGGRDTQYF. The full variable domain, rest sourced from reference TRBV28 and TRBJ2-3, is DVKVTQSSRYLVKRTGEKVFLECVQDMDHENMFWYRQDPGLGLRLIYFSYDVKMKEKGDIPEGYSVSREKKERFSLILESASTNQTSMYLCASSLLAGGRDTQYFGPGTRLTVL.

This sequence joins TRBV19 and TRBJ2-7, with 9 nucleotides matching TRBD1. Per the germline V gene, CDR1 is LNHDA and CDR2 is SQIVND (reference sequence). The CDR3 has 16 amino acids. J gave up 7 bases and V 6 bases, and 16 bases lay outside the gene matches. The CDR3 loop is CASRGLRDRAGGEQYF. Written as DNA, the CDR3 is TGTGCCAGTAGAGGCCTCCGGGACAGGGCCGGTGGGGAGCAGTACTTC.

The J gene is TRBJ1-2, the V gene TRBV6-4; D remains ambiguous. Looked up from germline, CDR1 is MRHNA and CDR2 is SNTAGT. This CDR3 spans 14 amino acids. Trimming pared 0 bases from V and 7 bases from J, leaving 12 bases between. CDR3 sequence reads: CASSDSGRASGYTF. CDR3 DNA: TGTGCCAGCAGTGACTCCGGGAGGGCGAGTGGCTACACCTTC.

The chain has TRBV6-1 and TRBJ2-7; no clear D gene. Trimming removed 7 bases from V and 2 bases from J, with 12 bases in between. Looked up from germline, CDR1 is MNHNS and CDR2 is SASEGT. The CDR3 runs to 13 residues. Here the CDR3 reads CASISIRAYEQYF. As DNA, the CDR3 is TGTGCCAGCATTTCAATCCGGGCCTACGAGCAGTACTTC.

This clone appeared a few times. At one boundary the junction diverges from the germline segment, which might be a read error. The identical CDR3 is also encoded by other nucleotide sequences in the sample. The chain is built from TRBV7-7 and TRBJ2-5; TRBD1 aligns across 10 bases. Looked up from germline, CDR1 is SSHAT and CDR2 is FNYEAQ (reference sequence). This CDR3 is built from 14 residues. CDR3 in amino acids: CASSRGQGGETQYF. In DNA form, the CDR3 reads TGTGCTAGCAGCCGCGGACAGGGGGGCGAGACCCAGTACTTC. The variable domain in full, with the rest retrieved from reference TRBV7-7 and TRBJ2-5, is GAGVSQSPRYKVTKRGQDVTLRCDPISSHATLYWYQQALGQGPEFLTYFNYEAQPDKSGLPSDRFSAERPEGSISTLTIQRTEQRDSAMYRCASSRGQGGETQYFGPGTRLLVL.

The V gene is TRBV30, the J gene TRBJ2-5; 10 bases are shared with TRBD1. The CDR3 is 14 amino acids. Germline V gives CDR1 GTSNPN, CDR2 SVGIG (reference sequence). V shed 2 bases, J shed 5 bases, and the junction held 5 bases outside the gene matches. The CDR3: CAWSPDRGVETQYF. CDR3 bases: TGTGCCTGGAGTCCGGACAGGGGGGTGGAGACCCAGTACTTC.

The V and J genes are TRBV5-1 and TRBJ1-4; TRBD1 matches 7 bases. Unmatched junction bases numbered 6, after V lost 0 bases and J lost 1 base. CDR1 is SGHRS, CDR2 YFSETQ, per germline. The CDR3 loop spans 17 amino acids. In DNA, the CDR3 is TGCGCCAGCAGCTTGGTTAGGGGGCAAGGAACTAATGAAAAACTGTTTTTT. Its protein is CASSLVRGQGTNEKLFF. Supplemented by reference TRBV5-1 and TRBJ1-4, the full variable domain reads KAGVTQTPRYLIKTRGQQVTLSCSPISGHRSVSWYQQTPGQGLQFLFEYFSETQRNKGNFPGRFSGRQFSNSRSEMNVSTLELGDSALYLCASSLVRGQGTNEKLFFGSGTQLSVL.

The chain employs TRBV9 and TRBJ2-4; TRBD1 might be the D (5 bases). The CDR3 consists of 15 residues. Germline CDR1 reads SGDLS; CDR2 reads YYNGEE. Trimming took 0 bases from V and 6 from J, leaving 13 bases between them. The CDR3 coding sequence is TGTGCCAGCAGCGTAGGACAGTCCCCGGGAAACATTCAGTACTTC. Translating gives CASSVGQSPGNIQYF.

The count of this clone is one. V gene TRBV6-5 combines with J gene TRBJ1-2; tentative D call: TRBD1 (5 bases). Germline V lookup: CDR1 MNHEY, CDR2 SVGAGI. V lost 0 bases, J lost 7 bases, and 12 bases lay in between. The CDR3 sequence is 14 residues long. The chain's CDR3 is CASSYSGGNAGYTF. CDR3 nucleotide sequence: TGTGCCAGCAGTTACTCGGGGGGTAACGCTGGCTACACCTTC.

The V and J genes are TRBV9 and TRBJ2-2; 8 bases agree with TRBD1. CDR3 length equals 14 residues. V shed 7 bases and J 7 bases; nucleotides not matched to a gene: 9. Germline assignment: CDR1 SGDLS and CDR2 YYNGEE. As DNA, the CDR3 is TGTGCCAGCTCCCGAGACAGGGGAGGCGGGGAGCTGTTTTTT. This encodes CASSRDRGGGELFF.

The V and J genes are TRBV6-1 and TRBJ1-6; TRBD1 agrees at 7 bases. Germline V gene data show CDR1 as MNHNS and CDR2 as SASEGT. The length of the CDR3 is 18 residues. Trimming cost V 3 bases and J 0 bases; bases outside gene matches: 8. CDR3 protein: CASSEAPGQSSYNSPLHF. CDR3 coding DNA: TGTGCCAGCAGTGAGGCCCCGGGACAGAGCTCCTATAATTCACCCCTCCACTTT.

The chain joins TRBV30 to TRBJ2-7, with 13 bases aligning to TRBD2. CDR3 length equals 14 residues. Germline trimming cut 4 bases from V and 3 bases from J; bases unmatched to any gene: 3. Germline V gives CDR1 GTSNPN, CDR2 SVGIG (reference sequence). CDR3 coding DNA: TGTGCCTGGATGGGACTAGCGGGGAACTACGAGCAGTACTTC. It translates to CAWMGLAGNYEQYF.

With regard to this clone: The same CDR3 can be traced to other DNA sequences in this sample. The rearrangement links TRBV7-2 to TRBJ2-3; 9 bases agree with TRBD2. The CDR3 runs 15 residues. J lost 1 base, V lost 5 bases, and 4 bases had no gene match. CDR1 and CDR2 from the germline V gene are SGHTA and FQGNSA. This CDR3 reads CASSPWTSGTDTQYF. CDR3 DNA sequence: TGTGCCAGCAGCCCCTGGACTAGCGGCACAGATACGCAGTATTTT.

The chain is built from TRBV29-1 and TRBJ1-2, with 7 bases fitting TRBD1. The CDR3 runs to 15 residues. The germline V gene encodes CDR1 SQVTM and CDR2 ANQGSEA. The ends lost 0 bases at V and 8 bases at J; junction bases unmatched: 12. CDR3 DNA sequence: TGCAGCGTTGAAGACTCGGGTAGGGGGCAAGGGGGCTACACCTTC. Encoded protein: CSVEDSGRGQGGYTF.

V is TRBV7-9 and J is TRBJ1-1; 7 positions agree with TRBD1. In germline, CDR1 is SEHNR, CDR2 FQNEAQ (reference sequence). The CDR3 extends over 16 amino acids. J gave up 2 bases and V 4 bases, and 10 bases lay outside the gene matches. The CDR3 sequence is CASSWRPDRANTEAFF. CDR3 sequence (DNA): TGTGCCAGCAGCTGGCGGCCCGACAGGGCTAACACTGAAGCTTTCTTT.

The gene calls are TRBV7-2 and TRBJ2-3, with TRBD2 matching over 10 bases. The J segment lost 3 bases and the V segment lost 5 bases, leaving 5 bases of the junction unmatched. This CDR3 is built from 15 residues. The germline gives CDR1 SGHTA, CDR2 FQGNSA. CDR3 sequence (DNA): TGTGCCAGCAGCGAGTCACTAGCGGGGACAGATACGCAGTATTTT. The encoded protein is CASSESLAGTDTQYF.

This clone showed up just a few times. V and J are TRBV19 and TRBJ1-5; a possible D gene is TRBD1 (6 bases). The germline V and J ends were trimmed by 6 bases and 5 bases, with 14 bases remaining between them. The CDR3 is 14 amino acids. The germline V gene has CDR1 LNHDA and CDR2 SQIVND (reference sequence). In DNA, the CDR3 is TGTGCCAGTAGAATGGGGGCAGGGTATCAGCCCCAGCATTTT. It encodes CASRMGAGYQPQHF.

The chain combines TRBV9 with TRBJ1-4; 8 bases match TRBD1. Losses at the gene ends were 4 bases for V and 8 bases for J; bases not matched to a gene: 10. The germline V gene encodes CDR1 SGDLS and CDR2 YYNGEE. The CDR3 is 15 residues long. The CDR3 DNA sequence: TGTGCCAGCAGCTATGGACAGGGAGAGGGAGAAAAACTGTTTTTT. It translates to CASSYGQGEGEKLFF.

The chain carries TRBV28 and TRBJ1-1; D is unresolved. The CDR3 consists of 13 residues. The ends were cut back, 6 bases at V and 6 bases at J, with 14 bases in the middle. Germline-derived CDR1 and CDR2 are MDHEN and SYDVKM. As DNA, the CDR3 is TGTGCCAGCAGACCGAGGTTGAATCCTGAAGCTTTCTTT. Protein product: CASRPRLNPEAFF.